This TCR beta chain is from a study of T cell responses to AZD1222 COVID-19 vaccine. On the study more broadly: Pooling of second doses given at about 4 or about 12 weeks was done. Findings of the study overall: Breadth and depth of Spike-specific TCRs rose after two AZD1222 doses. Repertoire samples came only from after the peak T cell response. The donor group comprised mostly white British people and more females; the analysis possibly underestimated clonal diversity.

CDR1 and CDR2 from the germline V gene are SSHAT and FNYEAQ (reference sequence). The CDR3 length is 13 residues. Trimming removed 3 bases from V and 2 bases from J, with 7 bases in between. Here immunoSEQ multiplex PCR was the method, and the copy in TCRdb shows in-frame clones only, minus some. Altogether around 120,000 clones are present, roughly 90% being singletons, with the ten largest covering approximately 2.8%. On this clone: The antigen remains unidentified.

The sample in question was peripheral blood, obtained on day 0 of AZD1222 vaccination. This receptor was obtained from an adult in good health. The genes are TRBV7-7 and TRBJ1-1, with D maybe TRBD1 (5 bases). CDR3 nucleotide sequence: TGTGCCAGCAGCTTGACAGCTAACACTGAAGCTTTCTTT. Protein sequence: CASSLTANTEAFF. The whole variable domain, filled in from reference TRBV7-7 and TRBJ1-1, reads GAGVSQSPRYKVTKRGQDVTLRCDPISSHATLYWYQQALGQGPEFLTYFNYEAQPDKSGLPSDRFSAERPEGSISTLTIQRTEQRDSAMYRCASSLTANTEAFFGQGTRLTVV.